This TCR beta chain was profiled in a study of T-cell reconstitution after alpha-beta-depleted transplantation in children (dated by TCRdb to the mid-2010s). For the study in its entirety: The study quantitatively tracked T-cell immune reconstitution after TCRalphabeta/CD19-depleted allogeneic hematopoietic cell transplantation in children using TCR repertoire profiling. On the study overall, not on this receptor specifically: The apparently early recovery of alphabetaT-cell counts about two months after transplant reportedly depended on only several hundred rapidly expanded clones that came from non-depleted graft cells. In some patients, the high TCRbeta diversity seen at day 60 was put down to recipient T cells and intrathymic progenitors that had survived conditioning. Over the following months the frequencies of hyperexpanded clones went down, and after one year T-cell counts and TCRbeta diversity were mostly credited to newly produced T cells.

Via the germline V gene, CDR1 is SGHTA and CDR2 FQGTGA. The germline ends are 18 bases apart after V is trimmed by 5 bases and J by 2 bases. Including cysteine and phenylalanine, the CDR3 has 16 amino acids. The kept DNA is CDR3 alone, 48 bases in frame from the first base. Of note for this clonotype: Its binding antigen is unknown. No base-level quality is on record; no much larger clone is a single base apart.

The label giving this sample's treatment or condition can be read as: allogeneic hematopoietic cell transplantation with graft depleted of TCRalphabeta T cells and CD19 B cells. The transplant recipients were children given TCRalphabeta/CD19-depleted allogeneic hematopoietic cell grafts. The library relied on PCR. These reads were obtained on an Illumina HiSeq 2500. Molecular barcoding was employed in the preparation of TCR libraries, with unique molecular identifiers being used to normalize TCRbeta repertoire quantification. TCRdb redid the processing of the public reads, applying fastp at Q25 and MiXCR, and retained in-frame beta chains. Rows matching on CDR3 protein sequence are summarized as one entry with the most common DNA and genes. The sample yields approximately 50,000 distinct CDR3 sequences; roughly 52% were counted once. The top ten constitute around two fifths of the sample.

Sequenced here: peripheral blood, sampled before TCRalphabeta/CD19-depleted stem cell transplant. This receptor was identified in a boy under two years old with SCID, due to receive a stem cell transplant. This sequence uses TRBV7-3 and TRBJ2-5; possibly the D gene is TRBD2, per 6 matching bases. CDR3 region: CASSLIPAGQQETQYF. The DNA reads as follows: TGTGCCAGCAGCCTAATCCCAGCGGGTCAGCAAGAGACCCAGTACTTC.